This passage covers 17 T cell receptor beta chains from one sample sequenced in a study of cytomegalovirus exposure and HLA in healthy donors. PCR was performed using 60 Vbeta and 13 Jbeta primers. Sequencing used immunoSEQ multiplex PCR; TCRdb keeps in-frame clones, though not all of them. This listing includes 150,000 to 200,000 clones. Material for sequencing was PBMCs. These receptors all come from a man aged 30 to 45 in good health and CMV-seronegative.

The V gene is TRBV5-4, the J gene TRBJ2-7, with 9 bases aligning to TRBD1. The V and J ends lost 0 bases and 2 bases, in that order; junction bases with no gene match: 3. The CDR3 spans 15 residues. Germline-derived CDR1 and CDR2 are SGHNT and YYREEE (reference sequence). CDR3 nucleotides: TGTGCCAGCAGCTTGGCAGGGGACAGGGCCTACGAGCAGTACTTC. Its translation is CASSLAGDRAYEQYF.

The chain has TRBV4-1 and TRBJ1-4; D unclear. V dropped 3 bases and J dropped 3 bases, with 11 bases sitting between them. There are 15 residues in the CDR3. CDR1 and CDR2 from the germline V gene are MGHRA and YSYEKL. The CDR3 loop reads CASSQLQAANEKLFF. Here the CDR3 DNA reads TGCGCCAGCAGCCAGTTGCAGGCAGCTAATGAAAAACTGTTTTTT.

This rearrangement joins TRBV2 to TRBJ1-5; 8 bases are a match to TRBD1. Unmatched junction bases numbered 8, after V lost 6 bases and J lost 7 bases. Germline CDR1 SNHLY, CDR2 FYNNEI. This CDR3 region has 14 residues. The CDR3 loop reads CASSLDRGSQPQHF. The DNA of the CDR3 is TGTGCCAGCAGCCTCGACAGGGGCAGCCAGCCCCAGCATTTT.

This chain links TRBV13 with TRBJ2-2; 9 bases are a match to TRBD2. This CDR3 has 17 amino acids. V shed 5 bases, J shed 0 bases, and the junction held 7 bases outside the gene matches. The germline gives CDR1 PRHDT, CDR2 FYEKMQ (reference sequence). The CDR3 region has the DNA TGTGCCAGCAGCCTGGGGGCGGGAGGGGCGAACACCGGGGAGCTGTTTTTT. This gives the protein CASSLGAGGANTGELFF. Based on the CDR3 plus reference TRBV13 and TRBJ2-2, the full variable domain is AAGVIQSPRHLIKEKRETATLKCYPIPRHDTVYWYQQGPGQDPQFLISFYEKMQSDKGSIPDRFSAQQFSDYHSELNMSSLELGDSALYFCASSLGAGGANTGELFFGEGSRLTVL.

V usage is TRBV19 and J usage is TRBJ1-6; no reliable D call. The CDR3 sequence is 12 residues long. From germline, CDR1 is LNHDA and CDR2 SQIVND (reference sequence). Trimming left V 2 bases short and J 10 bases short, with 6 bases between. The CDR3 spells CASSITRSPLHF. The CDR3 DNA reads as TGTGCCAGTAGTATAACGAGGTCACCCCTCCACTTT. Using reference TRBV19 and TRBJ1-6 for the parts outside the CDR3, the full variable domain is DGGITQSPKYLFRKEGQNVTLSCEQNLNHDAMYWYRQDPGQGLRLIYYSQIVNDFQKGDIAEGYSVSREKKESFPLTVTSAQKNPTAFYLCASSITRSPLHFGNGTRLTVT.

This rearrangement joins TRBV18 to TRBJ1-1, with D tentatively TRBD1 (5 bases). The CDR3 covers 18 residues. The ends were cut back, 0 bases at V and 1 base at J, with 18 bases in the middle. The germline gives CDR1 KGHSH, CDR2 LQKENI. The CDR3 loop reads CASSPPWDFQPRNTEAFF. In DNA form, the CDR3 reads TGTGCCAGCTCACCACCATGGGACTTCCAACCCAGGAACACTGAAGCTTTCTTT. Drawing the rest from reference TRBV18 and TRBJ1-1, the complete variable domain is NAGVMQNPRHLVRRRGQEARLRCSPMKGHSHVYWYRQLPEEGLKFMVYLQKENIIDESGMPKERFSAEFPKEGPSILRIQQVVRGDSAAYFCASSPPWDFQPRNTEAFFGQGTRLTVV.

The J gene is TRBJ1-2, the V gene TRBV21-1; no DNA check was done on the table's D call, TRBD1. TRBV21-1 is given as a pseudogene. The CDR3 has 14 amino acids. The CDR3 DNA follows: TGTGCCAGCAATGGACAGGGGGATTTGTGTGGCTACACCTTC. Protein sequence: CASNGQGDLCGYTF.

V usage is TRBV11-3 and J usage is TRBJ2-1; 8 bases align to TRBD2. The V gene's germline CDR1 is SGHNT and CDR2 YENEEA. The junction had 0 bases not matched to a gene; V was cut back by 1 base and J by 4 bases. The length of the CDR3 is 14 residues. CDR3 DNA sequence: TGTGCCAGCAGCTTAGCTAGCGGGTACAATGAGCAGTTCTTC. Amino acids: CASSLASGYNEQFF.

The chain links TRBV7-2 to TRBJ1-2, with 7 bases matching TRBD1. After removal of 5 bases from V and 8 bases from J, the junction contained 8 bases not matched to a gene. Germline CDR1 SGHTA, CDR2 FQGNSA. The CDR3 consists of 13 residues. The CDR3 loop is CASSPTGSRGYTF. DNA of the CDR3: TGTGCCAGCAGCCCGACAGGGTCACGGGGCTACACCTTC.

The rearrangement uses TRBV11-3 and TRBJ2-1, with 7 bases that match TRBD1. Germline-derived CDR1 and CDR2 are SGHNT and YENEEA. Unmatched junction bases numbered 8, after V lost 0 bases and J lost 15 bases. The CDR3 contains 13 residues. CDR3 DNA: TGTGCCAGCAGCTTAGAAAACAGGGGTCGCAGGTTCTTC. Amino acid sequence: CASSLENRGRRFF.

The chain employs TRBV5-4 and TRBJ1-1; TRBD1 might be the D (6 bases). Germline assignment: CDR1 SGHNT and CDR2 YYREEE (reference sequence). The V end lost 3 bases, the J end lost 4 bases, and 16 bases lay between the germline ends. This CDR3 has 15 amino acids. The CDR3 region is CASSSEYRAFTEAFF. CDR3 DNA: TGTGCCAGCAGCTCGGAATACAGGGCTTTCACTGAAGCTTTCTTT.

V and J are TRBV4-3 and TRBJ1-1; D ambiguous. CDR3 length: 14 amino acids. From germline, CDR1 is LGHNA and CDR2 YSLEER. With 2 bases removed from V and 4 bases from J, the gap between germline ends came to 11 bases. The CDR3 loop reads CASSQMLRVTEAFF. The CDR3 bases are TGCGCCAGCAGCCAAATGTTGCGGGTCACTGAAGCTTTCTTT.

The rearrangement uses TRBV29-1 and TRBJ2-7; 8 nucleotides agree with TRBD1. The CDR3 extends over 12 amino acids. Germline CDR1 and CDR2: SQVTM and ANQGSEA. Trimming removed 4 bases from V and 4 bases from J; junction bases left unmatched: 3. CDR3 amino acids: CSVGRGRYEQYF. The CDR3 DNA sequence: TGCAGCGTTGGCAGGGGGCGATACGAGCAGTACTTC.

The gene calls are TRBV9 and TRBJ1-3, with a possible D match to TRBD1 (5 bases). The CDR3 is made up of 15 amino acids. Germline V gene data show CDR1 as SGDLS and CDR2 as YYNGEE. With 3 bases removed from V and 9 bases from J, the gap between germline ends came to 19 bases. The CDR3 protein is CASSAGRGYGGTIYF. CDR3 nucleotide sequence: TGTGCCAGCAGCGCCGGACGGGGGTATGGTGGCACCATATATTTT.

The chain joins TRBV4-2 to TRBJ1-4; D might be TRBD1 (6 bases). Germline CDR1 reads LGHNA; CDR2 reads YNFKEQ. CDR3 length: 20 residues. V lost 1 base and J 3 bases, leaving 24 bases between the germline ends. In DNA form, the CDR3 reads TGTGCCAGCAGCCAAGCGATGGGCAACCGTAAGGGGGTTGCTAATGAAAAACTGTTTTTT. Protein sequence: CASSQAMGNRKGVANEKLFF.

This sequence joins TRBV19 and TRBJ2-3, with 8 nucleotides matching TRBD1. Trimming took 11 bases from V and 5 from J; bases not matched to a gene: 9. CDR1 is LNHDA and CDR2 is SQIVND in the germline V gene (reference sequence). The CDR3 has 13 residues. The CDR3 reads CAGSDRVGDTQYF. The CDR3 DNA follows: TGTGCCGGATCGGACAGGGTAGGAGATACGCAGTATTTT. The variable domain in full, with the rest retrieved from reference TRBV19 and TRBJ2-3, is DGGITQSPKYLFRKEGQNVTLSCEQNLNHDAMYWYRQDPGQGLRLIYYSQIVNDFQKGDIAEGYSVSREKKESFPLTVTSAQKNPTAFYLCAGSDRVGDTQYFGPGTRLTVL.

The chain employs TRBV7-9 and TRBJ1-5, with 10 positions matching TRBD1. After removal of 6 bases from V and 4 bases from J, the junction contained 3 bases not matched to a gene. Germline lookup yields CDR1 SEHNR and CDR2 FQNEAQ (reference sequence). The CDR3 spans 14 residues. The CDR3 loop reads CASRGTGDNQPQHF. For the CDR3, the DNA is TGTGCCAGCAGAGGGACAGGGGATAATCAGCCCCAGCATTTT.